These T cell receptor beta chains were read from a single sample in a study of blood T cell repertoires in COVID-19. TCRdb's table, derived via immunoSEQ multiplex PCR, lists solely in-frame clones and lacks some. The repertoire holds around 56,000 clones, with under 85% as singletons. Sequencing used peripheral blood. These receptors all stem from a man aged 55 to 70 with acute or convalescent COVID-19. The CDR3 runs from the conserved cysteine through the conserved F or W. Fields, in order: clone size, D gene, J gene, V gene, CDR3 protein, CDR3 DNA. A D gene is named only where the DNA matches it firmly. Clone size appears in some rows only: once, few, many, or a class for an expanded clone.

abundance: .
d_gene: .
j_gene: TRBJ1-5
v_gene: TRBV27
CDR3aa: CASRPGRDQPQHF
CDR3nt: TGTGCCAGCAGACCAGGGAGGGATCAGCCCCAGCATTTT

abundance: .
d_gene: .
j_gene: TRBJ1-1
v_gene: TRBV28
CDR3aa: CASSPGGSDTEAFF
CDR3nt: TGTGCCAGCAGTCCAGGAGGGTCCGACACTGAAGCTTTCTTT

abundance: .
d_gene: .
j_gene: TRBJ1-1
v_gene: TRBV19
CDR3aa: CASTPTGALSEAFF
CDR3nt: TGTGCCAGTACCCCGACAGGCGCTCTCTCTGAAGCTTTCTTT

abundance: .
d_gene: TRBD1
j_gene: TRBJ1-1
v_gene: TRBV28
CDR3aa: CASTPGGTGTEAFF
CDR3nt: TGTGCCAGCACCCCAGGGGGGACAGGGACTGAAGCTTTCTTT

abundance: .
d_gene: .
j_gene: TRBJ2-1
v_gene: TRBV7-2
CDR3aa: CASSFRPGNPYNEQFF
CDR3nt: TGTGCCAGCAGCTTTAGGCCCGGGAATCCGTATAATGAGCAGTTCTTC

abundance: .
d_gene: .
j_gene: TRBJ1-1
v_gene: TRBV5-4
CDR3aa: CASSFRGRDEAFF
CDR3nt: TGTGCCAGCAGCTTCAGGGGACGGGATGAAGCTTTCTTT

abundance: .
d_gene: .
j_gene: TRBJ1-5
v_gene: TRBV6-5
CDR3aa: CASSASGQNNQPQHF
CDR3nt: TGTGCCAGCAGCGCGTCCGGACAGAACAATCAGCCCCAGCATTTT

abundance: .
d_gene: TRBD2
j_gene: TRBJ2-1
v_gene: TRBV7-2
CDR3aa: CASSPRGWRGDSYNEQFF
CDR3nt: TGTGCCAGCAGCCCTAGAGGGTGGCGGGGGGACTCCTACAATGAGCAGTTCTTC

abundance: .
d_gene: .
j_gene: TRBJ2-1
v_gene: TRBV7-2
CDR3aa: CASSQGVGGTQFF
CDR3nt: TGTGCCAGCAGCCAAGGAGTGGGGGGTACGCAGTTCTTC

abundance: .
d_gene: TRBD2
j_gene: TRBJ2-1
v_gene: TRBV5-6
CDR3aa: CASSLKTSNIYEQFF
CDR3nt: TGTGCCAGCAGCTTGAAGACTAGCAATATATATGAGCAGTTCTTC

abundance: .
d_gene: TRBD2
j_gene: TRBJ2-5
v_gene: TRBV28
CDR3aa: CASRINPGLVDF
CDR3nt: TGTGCCAGCAGAATAAACCCGGGACTAGTTGACTTC

abundance: .
d_gene: TRBD1
j_gene: TRBJ1-2
v_gene: TRBV11-2
CDR3aa: CASSSTGDYGYTF
CDR3nt: TGTGCCAGCAGCTCGACAGGGGACTATGGCTACACCTTC

abundance: .
d_gene: TRBD2
j_gene: TRBJ2-1
v_gene: TRBV5-5
CDR3aa: CASSSWTRGDYNEQFF
CDR3nt: TGTGCCAGCAGCTCGTGGACTAGGGGAGACTACAATGAGCAGTTCTTC

abundance: .
d_gene: .
j_gene: TRBJ1-2
v_gene: TRBV10-2
CDR3aa: CASSKQGYGYTF
CDR3nt: TGCGCCAGCAGCAAACAGGGCTATGGCTACACCTTC

abundance: few
d_gene: .
j_gene: TRBJ1-1
v_gene: TRBV20-1
CDR3aa: CSASEQGWTEAFF
CDR3nt: TGCAGTGCTAGTGAGCAGGGTTGGACTGAAGCTTTCTTT

abundance: .
d_gene: TRBD1
j_gene: TRBJ1-2
v_gene: TRBV19
CDR3aa: CASSIGGTANYGYTF
CDR3nt: TGTGCCAGTAGTATAGGCGGGACAGCTAACTATGGCTACACCTTC

abundance: .
d_gene: .
j_gene: TRBJ1-1
v_gene: TRBV6-5
CDR3aa: CASSYSASMNTEAFF
CDR3nt: TGTGCCAGCAGTTACTCGGCCAGTATGAACACTGAAGCTTTCTTT

abundance: .
d_gene: .
j_gene: TRBJ1-1
v_gene: TRBV28
CDR3aa: CASSFGGALEAFF
CDR3nt: TGTGCCAGCAGTTTTGGCGGGGCGCTGGAAGCTTTCTTT

abundance: few
d_gene: TRBD1
j_gene: TRBJ1-1
v_gene: TRBV7-8
CDR3aa: CASSLGTGRRVNTEAFF
CDR3nt: TGTGCCAGCAGCTTGGGGACAGGGCGGCGGGTGAACACTGAAGCTTTCTTT

abundance: .
d_gene: .
j_gene: TRBJ1-1
v_gene: TRBV6-5
CDR3aa: CASSPGPGRATEAFF
CDR3nt: TGTGCCAGCAGCCCCGGACCTGGCAGGGCCACTGAAGCTTTCTTT

abundance: .
d_gene: .
j_gene: TRBJ2-5
v_gene: TRBV5-1
CDR3aa: CASRLGVWLSPRETQYF
CDR3nt: TGCGCCAGCAGATTGGGGGTTTGGCTATCACCTAGGGAGACCCAGTACTTC

abundance: .
d_gene: .
j_gene: TRBJ1-1
v_gene: TRBV10-3
CDR3aa: CAISESSQGNTEAFF
CDR3nt: TGTGCCATCAGTGAGTCGAGCCAGGGGAACACTGAAGCTTTCTTT

abundance: .
d_gene: .
j_gene: TRBJ1-5
v_gene: TRBV27
CDR3aa: CASQRSQGSNQPQHF
CDR3nt: TGTGCCTCACAGAGGAGTCAGGGGTCGAATCAGCCCCAGCATTTT

abundance: .
d_gene: .
j_gene: TRBJ1-3
v_gene: TRBV15
CDR3aa: CATSRDEVLSSGNTIYF
CDR3nt: TGTGCCACCAGCAGAGACGAGGTTCTTAGCTCTGGAAACACCATATATTTT

abundance: .
d_gene: TRBD1
j_gene: TRBJ1-1
v_gene: TRBV6-5
CDR3aa: CASRLRTGMNTEAFF
CDR3nt: TGTGCCAGCAGGCTGAGGACAGGAATGAACACTGAAGCTTTCTTT

abundance: once
d_gene: .
j_gene: TRBJ2-2
v_gene: TRBV7-2
CDR3aa: CASSLERVTGELFF
CDR3nt: TGTGCCAGCAGCTTAGAACGGGTCACCGGGGAGCTGTTTTTT